The entry that follows covers one T cell receptor beta chain sequence. Its cognate antigen is unknown. The entry originates in a study of T-cell memory formation after mild COVID-19. Study-wide results and caveats: Contracting clones from day 15 to 85 showed balanced CD4/CD8; later expanders favored CD4+.

TCRdb independently ran MiXCR on the 5' RACE reads; one entry per CDR3 protein. The sample has approximately 560,000 distinct CDR3 sequences; roughly a sixth are singletons. This sequence was found in an adult woman who had mild COVID-19 (a few samples of this study predate the infection). Cell type and time point are not known. The sequencing input was PBMCs or a T cell subset sorted from them (not recorded which).

CDR3: CASSYRTGGFDEQYF. The CDR3 nucleotides read TGTGCCAGCAGTTACCGGACAGGGGGGTTCGACGAGCAGTACTTC. The chain links TRBV6-5 to TRBJ2-7; TRBD1 agrees at 10 bases. The CDR3 loop spans 15 amino acids. Per the germline V gene, CDR1 is MNHEY and CDR2 is SVGAGI. The J segment lost 5 bases and the V segment lost 2 bases, leaving 6 bases of the junction unmatched.